Shown below are 19 T cell receptor beta chains from a single sample sequenced in a study of CD8 T cells in ankylosing spondylitis. Study-wide findings and caveats: What appeared characteristic of ankylosing spondylitis blood was a TCR beta motif of eight highly homologous variants.

In TCRdb, the 5' RACE reads were re-called with MiXCR into one record per CDR3 protein. Of hundreds of thousands of distinct CDR3 sequences in the sample, under 20% were seen once. Their antigens are not known. The specimen sequenced was blood, either unsorted or a sorted T cell fraction (not recorded which). Receptor source: a male donor with ankylosing spondylitis.

This clonotype has a handful of counts. This chain uses TRBV20-1 with TRBJ1-5; D unclear. V lost 5 bases and J lost 0, with 11 bases in between. Germline assignment: CDR1 DFQATT and CDR2 SNEGSKA (reference sequence). The CDR3 runs 14 residues. The CDR3 here is CSALGPYSNQPQHF. For the CDR3, the DNA is TGCAGTGCTCTTGGACCGTATAGCAATCAGCCCCAGCATTTT.

This clonotype has only a few counts. This chain links TRBV5-1 with TRBJ1-4; D might be TRBD1 (5 bases). The CDR3 extends over 16 amino acids. CDR1 SGHRS and CDR2 YFSETQ come from the germline V gene. V was clipped by 4 bases and J by 8 bases, with 21 bases between them. Here the CDR3 reads CASSPTGFGGGEKLFF. In DNA, the CDR3 is TGCGCCAGCAGCCCCACCGGCTTTGGCGGGGGAGAAAAACTGTTTTTT. Together with reference TRBV5-1 and TRBJ1-4, the CDR3 gives the full variable domain: KAGVTQTPRYLIKTRGQQVTLSCSPISGHRSVSWYQQTPGQGLQFLFEYFSETQRNKGNFPGRFSGRQFSNSRSEMNVSTLELGDSALYLCASSPTGFGGGEKLFFGSGTQLSVL.

V is TRBV15 and J is TRBJ1-4; TRBD1 agrees at 7 bases. V dropped 4 bases and J dropped 7; count of bases not matched to a gene: 3. CDR3 length equals 13 residues. Germline V gene data show CDR1 as LNHNV and CDR2 as YYDKDF (reference sequence). Written as DNA, the CDR3 is TGTGCCACCAGCACAGGGGGGAGTGAAAAACTGTTTTTT. This translates into CATSTGGSEKLFF. Using reference TRBV15 and TRBJ1-4 for the parts outside the CDR3, the full variable domain is DAMVIQNPRYQVTQFGKPVTLSCSQTLNHNVMYWYQQKSSQAPKLLFHYYDKDFNNEADTPDNFQSRRPNTSFCFLDIRSPGLGDTAMYLCATSTGGSEKLFFGSGTQLSVL.

The CDR3 loop is CASSLVAGGQVEQFF. For the CDR3, the DNA is TGTGCCAGCAGCTTAGTGGCAGGTGGGCAGGTTGAGCAGTTCTTC. This chain connects TRBV7-2 to TRBJ2-1; D call uncertain. Germline-derived CDR1 and CDR2 are SGHTA and FQGNSA. The CDR3 is made up of 15 amino acids. Between the trimmed V and J ends, which lost 1 base and 9 bases, there was a span of 16 bases.

This sequence joins TRBV30 and TRBJ2-4, with D possibly called TRBD1 or TRBD2 (6 bases each). The CDR3 contains 15 residues. Germline V gives CDR1 GTSNPN, CDR2 SVGIG (reference sequence). The germline V and J ends were trimmed by 7 bases and 2 bases, with 18 bases remaining between them. CDR3 protein: CALGVGGQSKNIQYF. CDR3 nucleotides: TGTGCCTTAGGGGTTGGGGGGCAGTCCAAAAACATTCAGTACTTC.

At least ten counts were recorded for this clonotype. The chain couples TRBV28 to TRBJ1-1, with D perhaps matching TRBD1 (5 bases). From germline, CDR1 is MDHEN and CDR2 SYDVKM. V dropped 1 base and J dropped 6 bases, with 9 bases sitting between them. CDR3 length equals 13 residues. The CDR3 here is CASSLSGRAEAFF. CDR3 in DNA: TGTGCCAGCAGTTTATCAGGGCGGGCTGAAGCTTTCTTT.

The CDR3, as DNA: TGCGCCAGCAGCCCCCCGGGACTAGCGGGAGTGCGTGAGCAGTACTTC. Protein: CASSPPGLAGVREQYF. The chain couples TRBV5-1 to TRBJ2-7; 14 bases align to TRBD2. The germline V gene encodes CDR1 SGHRS and CDR2 YFSETQ. The junction had 10 bases not matched to a gene; V was cut back by 4 bases and J by 7 bases. The CDR3 has 16 amino acids.

The V gene is TRBV12-3 or TRBV12-4, the J gene TRBJ1-3; no reliable D call. V was pared by 6 bases and J by 1 base, with 16 bases between. The CDR3 is made up of 16 amino acids. As DNA, the CDR3 is TGTGCCAGCAGCTTATCCACGGGTCAGTCTGGAAACACCATATATTTT. This sequence encodes CASSLSTGQSGNTIYF.

This clonotype was detected many times. The chain uses TRBV14 and TRBJ2-1; tentatively, D is TRBD2 (6 bases). Trimming removed 3 bases at V and 2 bases at J, with 11 bases between. CDR3 length equals 15 residues. Germline CDR1 and CDR2: SGHDN and FVKESK. CDR3 in amino acids: CASSQVSGPYNEQFF. The CDR3, as DNA: TGTGCCAGCAGCCAGGTTAGCGGACCCTACAATGAGCAGTTCTTC.

This clonotype showed up many times. V and J are TRBV10-3 and TRBJ2-2, with a possible D match to TRBD2 (5 bases). Trimming took off 8 bases at V and 5 bases at J, with 18 bases between the two ends. The CDR3 runs to 15 residues. CDR1 is ENHRY and CDR2 is SYGVKD in the germline V gene. For the CDR3, the DNA is TGTGCCATCGCGCCCCTTAGCCCGGGGACCGGGGAGCTGTTTTTT. Protein product: CAIAPLSPGTGELFF.

This clonotype came up a few times. The chain joins TRBV4-1 to TRBJ1-2; D is unclear. Germline CDR1 is MGHRA and CDR2 is YSYEKL. V was cut by 4 bases and J by 2 bases, with 17 bases left in between. CDR3 size: 16 residues. The DNA of the CDR3 is TGCGCCAGCAGCCCCCAGGCAATTTGGTCCAACTATGGCTACACCTTC. This sequence encodes CASSPQAIWSNYGYTF.

This clonotype appeared a few times. The chain joins TRBV12-3 or TRBV12-4 to TRBJ1-2; D unresolved. The CDR3 covers 12 residues. V was clipped by 3 bases and J by 8 bases, with 10 bases between them. CDR3 coding DNA: TGTGCCAGCAGTTTCGGCAGTATCGGCTACACCTTC. This encodes CASSFGSIGYTF.

The chain combines TRBV28 with TRBJ2-1, with D perhaps matching TRBD2 (5 bases). The CDR3 runs 15 residues. V lost 2 bases to trimming and J lost 6 bases, with 14 bases between them. The germline V gene encodes CDR1 MDHEN and CDR2 SYDVKM. CDR3 amino acids: CASSLVGKGPNEQFF. DNA of the CDR3: TGTGCCAGCAGTTTAGTCGGGAAAGGGCCCAATGAGCAGTTCTTC.

This clonotype was observed many times. This sequence joins TRBV7-8 and TRBJ2-4; tentative D call: TRBD2 (6 bases). This CDR3 comprises 16 residues. CDR1 SGHVS and CDR2 FQNEAQ come from the germline V gene. The germline V and J ends were trimmed by 4 bases and 9 bases, with 22 bases remaining between them. The CDR3 here is CASSSRDSSSVGIQYF. CDR3 DNA: TGTGCCAGCAGCTCACGGGACTCCTCTAGCGTCGGCATTCAGTACTTC.

This clonotype occurred a few times. The chain is built from TRBV29-1 and TRBJ1-5; D is undetermined. V lost 6 bases to trimming and J lost 1 base, with 10 bases between them. The V gene's germline CDR1 is SQVTM and CDR2 ANQGSEA. This CDR3 spans 13 amino acids. The CDR3 DNA reads TGCAGCGTCGTGGACGGAAGCAATCAGCCCCAGCATTTT. Protein: CSVVDGSNQPQHF.

The V call is TRBV20-1, the J call TRBJ2-2, with a tentative D call TRBD1 (6 bases). The CDR3 covers 14 residues. Trimming pared 6 bases from V and 1 base from J, leaving 12 bases between. The V gene's germline CDR1 is DFQATT and CDR2 SNEGSKA (reference sequence). Here the CDR3 DNA reads TGCAGTGCGATCGGACAGTTGAACACCGGGGAGCTGTTTTTT. Its translation is CSAIGQLNTGELFF.

This clonotype has ten or more counts. The chain's CDR3 is CASSVADQGRTGELFF. In DNA form, the CDR3 reads TGTGCCAGCAGCGTAGCTGACCAGGGGAGGACCGGGGAGCTGTTTTTT. The V call is TRBV9, the J call TRBJ2-2; D is tentatively TRBD1 or TRBD2 (6 bases each). The germline V gene has CDR1 SGDLS and CDR2 YYNGEE. The CDR3 runs to 16 residues. The V end was cut by 0 bases, the J end by 5 bases, with 14 bases between.

This clonotype was detected many times. The chain has TRBV7-2 and TRBJ1-2; 7 positions agree with TRBD1. After removal of 2 bases from V and 8 bases from J, the junction contained 8 bases not matched to a gene. The germline CDR1 and CDR2 sequences are SGHTA and FQGNSA. The CDR3 runs to 14 residues. CDR3 nucleotide sequence: TGTGCCAGCAGCTTATCGCAGGGGGGTCGCGGCTACACCTTC. Its translation: CASSLSQGGRGYTF.

In its sample, this clonotype was seen many times. The V call is TRBV5-1, the J call TRBJ2-3; 11 bases line up with TRBD2. J gave up 4 bases and V 3 bases, and 1 base lay outside the gene matches. The CDR3 is 14 amino acids. Germline V gives CDR1 SGHRS, CDR2 YFSETQ. In nucleotides, the CDR3 is TGCGCCAGCAGCTCGGGACTAGCGGCAGATACGCAGTATTTT. It codes for CASSSGLAADTQYF.